This T cell receptor (beta chain) was found in a study of cytomegalovirus exposure and HLA in healthy donors. PCR primers comprised 60 Vbeta and 13 Jbeta primers. The method was immunoSEQ multiplex PCR; TCRdb's version includes in-frame clones alone and lacks a portion of them. The sample contains approximately 200,000 clones, roughly 81% of which appear only once. Study-wide findings and caveats: The study designated 150 or so TCR beta chains cytomegalovirus-associated. A later analysis revealed that TCR association rates differed between HLA loci, peaking at DRB1 and bottoming out at HLA-C.

Turning to this clone: What it binds is unknown.

This TCR was sampled from a woman younger than 45 in good health and CMV-seropositive. The sequenced sample consisted of PBMCs.

The CDR3 DNA sequence: TGTGCCAGCAGTTCCGGACAGGGGGTTTTTTCCTATGGCTACACCTTC. This encodes CASSSGQGVFSYGYTF. The V and J genes are TRBV28 and TRBJ1-2; 10 nucleotides line up with TRBD1. Trimming at V came to 4 bases and at J to 4 bases, leaving 9 bases not matched to a gene. The V gene's germline CDR1 is MDHEN and CDR2 SYDVKM. This CDR3 contains 16 residues.